This T cell receptor beta chain was sequenced in a study of blood T cell repertoires in COVID-19. In Cohort 3, a recovered donor had either two negative PCRs, clearance, or symptom resolution. Germline V CDR1 and CDR2: SGDLS, YYNGEE. The V gene end was trimmed by 3 bases and the J gene end by 1 base; junction bases not matched to a gene: 6. CDR3 size: 16 residues. The protocol was immunoSEQ multiplex PCR, while the TCRdb copy is restricted to in-frame clones and leaves out a portion. The sample contains about 140,000 clones, 60% to 80% of which appear only once. This receptor was taken from a woman aged 50 to 60 who had recovered from COVID-19. Sequenced material: PBMCs or T cells enriched from blood (not recorded which). V is TRBV9 and J is TRBJ1-1; 10 nucleotides line up with TRBD1. The CDR3 nucleotides are TGTGCCAGCAGCGCGGGACAGGGGAAAGGGAACACTGAAGCTTTCTTT. Translated: CASSAGQGKGNTEAFF.